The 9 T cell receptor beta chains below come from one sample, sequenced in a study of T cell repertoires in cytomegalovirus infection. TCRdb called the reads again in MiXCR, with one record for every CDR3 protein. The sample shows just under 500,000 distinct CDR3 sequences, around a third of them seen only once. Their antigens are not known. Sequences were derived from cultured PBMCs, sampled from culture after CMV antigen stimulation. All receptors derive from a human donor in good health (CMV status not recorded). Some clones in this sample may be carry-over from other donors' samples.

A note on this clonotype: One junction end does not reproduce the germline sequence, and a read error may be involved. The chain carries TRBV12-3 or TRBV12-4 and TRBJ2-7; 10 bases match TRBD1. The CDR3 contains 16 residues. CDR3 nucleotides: TGTGCCGGCAGGCCATCGACAGGGGGCCTCCCCTACGAGCAGTACTTC. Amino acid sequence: CAGRPSTGGLPYEQYF.

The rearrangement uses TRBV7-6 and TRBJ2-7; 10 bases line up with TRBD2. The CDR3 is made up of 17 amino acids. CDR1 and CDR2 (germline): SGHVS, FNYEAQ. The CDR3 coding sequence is TGTGCTAGCAGCTTACCGGGAGGACTAGCGGCCGGCTACGAGCAGTACGTC. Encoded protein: CASSLPGGLAAGYEQYV.

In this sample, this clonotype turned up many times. This CDR3 reads CASSLASGSANEQFF. The CDR3 coding sequence is TGTGCCAGCAGCTTAGCTAGCGGGAGTGCTAATGAGCAGTTCTTC. The V gene is TRBV7-2, the J gene TRBJ2-1; 9 nucleotides line up with TRBD2. There are 15 residues in the CDR3. Germline V gene data show CDR1 as SGHTA and CDR2 as FQGNSA. Losses at the gene ends were 0 bases for V and 7 bases for J; bases not matched to a gene: 4.

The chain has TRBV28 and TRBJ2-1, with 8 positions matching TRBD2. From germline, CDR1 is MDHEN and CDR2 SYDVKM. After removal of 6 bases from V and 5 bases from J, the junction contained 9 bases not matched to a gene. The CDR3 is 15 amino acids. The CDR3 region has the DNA TGTGCCAGCAGCCTCCCCATAGCGGGACACAATGAGCAGTTCTTC. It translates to CASSLPIAGHNEQFF.

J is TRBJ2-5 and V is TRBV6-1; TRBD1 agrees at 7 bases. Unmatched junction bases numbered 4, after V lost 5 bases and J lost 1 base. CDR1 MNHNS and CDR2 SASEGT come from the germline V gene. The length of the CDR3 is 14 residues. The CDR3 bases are TGTGCCAGCAGTTCTGGGGACAGCCAAGAGACCCAGTACTTC. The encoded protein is CASSSGDSQETQYF.

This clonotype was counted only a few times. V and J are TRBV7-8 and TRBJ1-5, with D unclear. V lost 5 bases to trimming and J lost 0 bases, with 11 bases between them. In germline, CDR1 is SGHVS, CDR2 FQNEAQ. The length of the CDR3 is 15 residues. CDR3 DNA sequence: TGTGCCAGCAGCCGCAGCGAGGATAGCAATCAGCCCCAGCATTTT. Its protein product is CASSRSEDSNQPQHF.

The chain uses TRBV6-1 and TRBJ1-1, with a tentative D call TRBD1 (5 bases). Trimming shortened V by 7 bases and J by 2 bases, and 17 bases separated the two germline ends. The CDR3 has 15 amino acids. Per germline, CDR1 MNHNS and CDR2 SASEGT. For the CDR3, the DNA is TGTGCCAGCAAAGGGACTTTCTTCGTCAACACTGAAGCTTTCTTT. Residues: CASKGTFFVNTEAFF.

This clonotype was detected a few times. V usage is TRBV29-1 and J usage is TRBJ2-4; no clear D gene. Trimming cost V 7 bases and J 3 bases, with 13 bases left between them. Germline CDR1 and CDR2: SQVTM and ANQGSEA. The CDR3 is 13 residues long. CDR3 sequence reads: CSAIPVGKNIQYF. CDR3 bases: TGCAGCGCTATTCCGGTCGGCAAAAACATTCAGTACTTC.

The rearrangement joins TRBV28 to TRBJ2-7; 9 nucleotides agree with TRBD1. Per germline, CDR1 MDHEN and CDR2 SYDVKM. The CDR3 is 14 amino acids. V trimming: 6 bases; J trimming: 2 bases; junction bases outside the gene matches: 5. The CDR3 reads CASSHDRGTYEQYF. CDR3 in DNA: TGTGCCAGCAGCCATGACAGGGGGACCTACGAGCAGTACTTC.